The rows below give T cell receptor beta chains drawn from one sample of a study of blood T cell repertoires in COVID-19. Generated by immunoSEQ multiplex PCR, the TCRdb table keeps only in-frame clones and is missing some. Of around 220,000 clones listed, 80% to 90% are singletons. Sequencing used peripheral blood. The receptors originated from a woman of 80 years or more with acute or convalescent COVID-19. Each CDR3 is given with its conserved first and last residue. D genes are given only for firm matches. Where a row states a size, it is once, few, many or the class of an expanded clone; other rows omit it.

cdr3_aa: CAWSASGGANTQYF
cdr3_nt: TGTGCCTGGAGTGCTAGCGGGGGGGCGAATACGCAGTATTTT
v_call: TRBV30
j_call: TRBJ2-3
d_call: TRBD2
clone_size: -

cdr3_aa: CASSLAGLTEAFF
cdr3_nt: TGTGCCAGCAGCCTGGCAGGGTTAACTGAAGCTTTCTTT
v_call: TRBV6-2/TRBV6-3
j_call: TRBJ1-1
d_call: -
clone_size: -

cdr3_aa: CASSSQDSATNEKLFF
cdr3_nt: TGTGCCAGTAGTAGCCAAGACAGTGCAACTAATGAAAAACTGTTTTTT
v_call: TRBV19
j_call: TRBJ1-4
d_call: -
clone_size: -

cdr3_aa: CASSQGQPTDTQYF
cdr3_nt: TGTGCCAGCTCCCAGGGACAGCCGACAGATACGCAGTATTTT
v_call: TRBV18
j_call: TRBJ2-3
d_call: TRBD1
clone_size: -

cdr3_aa: CSVESGGGEPQHF
cdr3_nt: TGCAGCGTTGAATCTGGCGGGGGGGAGCCCCAGCATTTT
v_call: TRBV29-1
j_call: TRBJ1-5
d_call: -
clone_size: -

cdr3_aa: CASSQEGRGSGNQPQHF
cdr3_nt: TGCGCCAGCAGCCAAGAGGGGCGCGGTTCGGGCAATCAGCCCCAGCATTTT
v_call: TRBV4-1
j_call: TRBJ1-5
d_call: -
clone_size: few

cdr3_aa: CASSLSRLAGAVEQYF
cdr3_nt: TGTGCCAGCAGTCTATCCCGCCTAGCGGGAGCCGTCGAGCAGTACTTC
v_call: TRBV27
j_call: TRBJ2-7
d_call: TRBD2
clone_size: few

cdr3_aa: CASSLGLAGDPISDTQYF
cdr3_nt: TGTGCCAGCAGCTTGGGACTAGCGGGGGACCCCATATCAGATACGCAGTATTTT
v_call: TRBV5-6
j_call: TRBJ2-3
d_call: TRBD2
clone_size: -

cdr3_aa: CAWSFGGQSTAFF
cdr3_nt: TGTGCCTGGAGTTTCGGGGGACAGTCGACCGCTTTCTTT
v_call: TRBV30
j_call: TRBJ1-1
d_call: TRBD1
clone_size: -

cdr3_aa: CASSSGIDTQYF
cdr3_nt: TGTGCCAGCAGTTCAGGGATAGATACGCAGTATTTT
v_call: TRBV7-8
j_call: TRBJ2-3
d_call: -
clone_size: -

cdr3_aa: CASSTRTGGDEQYF
cdr3_nt: TGTGCCAGCAGTACCCGGACAGGCGGGGACGAGCAGTACTTC
v_call: TRBV6-5
j_call: TRBJ2-7
d_call: -
clone_size: -

cdr3_aa: CASSVGGGSNQPQHF
cdr3_nt: TGTGCCAGCTCAGTAGGGGGGGGAAGCAATCAGCCCCAGCATTTT
v_call: TRBV18
j_call: TRBJ1-5
d_call: -
clone_size: -

cdr3_aa: CASSLGVTFGGIQYF
cdr3_nt: TGTGCCAGCAGCTTAGGGGTGACTTTCGGAGGCATTCAGTACTTC
v_call: TRBV7-8
j_call: TRBJ2-4
d_call: -
clone_size: -

cdr3_aa: CASSLSLSDSPLHF
cdr3_nt: TGTGCCAGCTCACTATCTCTGAGCGATTCACCCCTCCACTTT
v_call: TRBV18
j_call: TRBJ1-6
d_call: -
clone_size: -

cdr3_aa: CASSLVSGDTPLHF
cdr3_nt: TGCGCCAGCAGCTTGGTGAGCGGAGACACTCCTCTCCATTTT
v_call: TRBV5-1
j_call: TRBJ1-3
d_call: -
clone_size: -

cdr3_aa: CASSLAGVGTEAFF
cdr3_nt: TGCGCCAGCAGCCTTGCAGGGGTTGGCACTGAAGCTTTCTTT
v_call: TRBV4-3
j_call: TRBJ1-1
d_call: -
clone_size: few

cdr3_aa: CASSWSGTNEKLFF
cdr3_nt: TGTGCCAGCAGCTGGAGTGGGACTAATGAAAAACTGTTTTTT
v_call: TRBV13
j_call: TRBJ1-4
d_call: -
clone_size: -

cdr3_aa: CAWSVQQSNQPQHF
cdr3_nt: TGTGCCTGGAGTGTACAACAAAGCAATCAGCCCCAGCATTTT
v_call: TRBV30
j_call: TRBJ1-5
d_call: -
clone_size: -

cdr3_aa: CASSAVPSGTQYF
cdr3_nt: TGTGCCAGCAGCGCCGTCCCTTCCGGGACCCAGTACTTC
v_call: TRBV7-2
j_call: TRBJ2-5
d_call: -
clone_size: -

cdr3_aa: CASSLVGTSGRVTDTQYF
cdr3_nt: TGTGCCAGCAGCTTGGTTGGGACTAGCGGGAGGGTTACAGATACGCAGTATTTT
v_call: TRBV5-5
j_call: TRBJ2-3
d_call: TRBD2
clone_size: few

cdr3_aa: CASSKGGLAGPYNEQFF
cdr3_nt: TGTGCCAGCAGCAAAGGGGGACTAGCGGGACCATACAATGAGCAGTTCTTC
v_call: TRBV21-1
j_call: TRBJ2-1
d_call: -
clone_size: -

cdr3_aa: CASSWSGKLFF
cdr3_nt: TGTGCCAGCAGTTGGTCCGGAAAACTGTTTTTT
v_call: TRBV27
j_call: TRBJ1-4
d_call: -
clone_size: -

cdr3_aa: CASSYYYEQYF
cdr3_nt: TGTGCCAGCAGTTATTACTACGAGCAGTACTTC
v_call: TRBV6-2/TRBV6-3
j_call: TRBJ2-7
d_call: -
clone_size: -

cdr3_aa: CASSQNRDGYGYTF
cdr3_nt: TGTGCCAGCAGCCAAAACAGGGATGGCTATGGCTACACCTTC
v_call: TRBV16
j_call: TRBJ1-2
d_call: -
clone_size: -

cdr3_aa: CASSQDGEGNYGYTF
cdr3_nt: TGCGCCAGCAGCCAAGATGGGGAGGGAAACTATGGCTACACCTTC
v_call: TRBV4-3
j_call: TRBJ1-2
d_call: -
clone_size: -

cdr3_aa: CSVGGQGAGETQYF
cdr3_nt: TGCAGCGTTGGCGGACAGGGGGCGGGCGAGACCCAGTACTTC
v_call: TRBV29-1
j_call: TRBJ2-5
d_call: TRBD1
clone_size: -

cdr3_aa: CASSYSQGSGYTF
cdr3_nt: TGTGCCAGCAGTTACTCCCAGGGGTCTGGCTACACCTTC
v_call: TRBV6-6
j_call: TRBJ1-2
d_call: -
clone_size: -

cdr3_aa: CASSSGTGGDTQYF
cdr3_nt: TGTGCCAGCAGTTCCGGGACGGGGGGAGATACGCAGTATTTT
v_call: TRBV27
j_call: TRBJ2-3
d_call: TRBD2
clone_size: few

cdr3_aa: CASSGIQREGANYEQYF
cdr3_nt: TGTGCCAGCTCGGGGATCCAGCGGGAGGGGGCAAACTACGAGCAGTACTTC
v_call: TRBV18
j_call: TRBJ2-7
d_call: TRBD2
clone_size: -

cdr3_aa: CASSIQGSGLNYGYTF
cdr3_nt: TGTGCCAGTAGTATCCAGGGTAGTGGACTAAACTATGGCTACACCTTC
v_call: TRBV19
j_call: TRBJ1-2
d_call: -
clone_size: once

cdr3_aa: CASSSPAGPSSYEQYF
cdr3_nt: TGTGCCAGCAGTTCCCCGGCGGGCCCCAGCTCCTACGAGCAGTACTTC
v_call: TRBV6-5
j_call: TRBJ2-7
d_call: -
clone_size: -

cdr3_aa: CAWSRGAGNTIYF
cdr3_nt: TGTGCCTGGAGTAGAGGTGCCGGAAACACCATATATTTT
v_call: TRBV30
j_call: TRBJ1-3
d_call: -
clone_size: -

cdr3_aa: CASSHLGTERTGELFF
cdr3_nt: TGTGCCAGCAGTCACCTTGGGACAGAACGAACCGGGGAGCTGTTTTTT
v_call: TRBV6-2/TRBV6-3
j_call: TRBJ2-2
d_call: TRBD1
clone_size: -

cdr3_aa: CASLPGQFYGYTF
cdr3_nt: TGTGCCAGCCTTCCAGGACAATTCTATGGCTACACCTTC
v_call: TRBV21-1
j_call: TRBJ1-2
d_call: -
clone_size: -

cdr3_aa: CASSYEQINYGYTF
cdr3_nt: TGTGCCAGCAGTTACGAACAGATTAACTATGGCTACACCTTC
v_call: TRBV6-6
j_call: TRBJ1-2
d_call: -
clone_size: -

cdr3_aa: CASNLGTLVGYTF
cdr3_nt: TGTGCCAGCAATCTGGGGACATTGGTTGGCTACACCTTC
v_call: TRBV6-5
j_call: TRBJ1-2
d_call: -
clone_size: -

cdr3_aa: CASSLEEEQPQHF
cdr3_nt: TGTGCCAGCAGTTTAGAGGAGGAACAGCCCCAGCATTTT
v_call: TRBV12-3/TRBV12-4
j_call: TRBJ1-5
d_call: -
clone_size: -

cdr3_aa: CASSEGGGRAVGNEQFF
cdr3_nt: TGTGCCAGCAGTGAGGGGGGCGGGAGGGCCGTTGGAAATGAGCAGTTCTTC
v_call: TRBV2
j_call: TRBJ2-1
d_call: TRBD2
clone_size: -

cdr3_aa: CASSQDLGQNAEAFF
cdr3_nt: TGTGCCAGCAGCCAAGATCTGGGGCAGAACGCTGAAGCTTTCTTT
v_call: TRBV3-1/TRBV3-2
j_call: TRBJ1-1
d_call: -
clone_size: -

cdr3_aa: CASSRDLGTSGYEQYF
cdr3_nt: TGTGCCAGCAGCCGGGACTTGGGGACTAGCGGATACGAGCAGTACTTC
v_call: TRBV5-4
j_call: TRBJ2-7
d_call: TRBD2
clone_size: -

cdr3_aa: CASSRTPGRGPYGYTF
cdr3_nt: TGTGCCAGCTCCCGGACCCCGGGCAGGGGGCCCTATGGCTACACCTTC
v_call: TRBV7-2
j_call: TRBJ1-2
d_call: TRBD1
clone_size: -

cdr3_aa: CASSWDRANYGYTF
cdr3_nt: TGTGCCAGCTCCTGGGACAGGGCTAACTATGGCTACACCTTC
v_call: TRBV18
j_call: TRBJ1-2
d_call: TRBD1
clone_size: -

cdr3_aa: CASSFDNRLGAFF
cdr3_nt: TGTGCCAGCAGTTTTGATAACAGGCTCGGAGCTTTCTTT
v_call: TRBV27
j_call: TRBJ1-1
d_call: -
clone_size: few

cdr3_aa: CASSQKYRVCNQPQHF
cdr3_nt: TGCGCCAGCAGTCAAAAATACAGGGTTTGTAATCAGCCCCAGCATTTT
v_call: TRBV23-1
j_call: TRBJ1-5
d_call: -
clone_size: -

cdr3_aa: CASSISLAGHDEQYF
cdr3_nt: TGTGCCAGCAGTATCTCTCTAGCGGGGCACGACGAGCAGTACTTC
v_call: TRBV28
j_call: TRBJ2-7
d_call: TRBD2
clone_size: few

cdr3_aa: CASSYGNIQYF
cdr3_nt: TGTGCCAGCAGCTACGGAAACATTCAGTACTTC
v_call: TRBV11-2
j_call: TRBJ2-4
d_call: -
clone_size: -

cdr3_aa: CASSLDRGTQETQYF
cdr3_nt: TGTGCCAGCAGCTTAGACAGGGGAACGCAAGAGACCCAGTACTTC
v_call: TRBV7-2
j_call: TRBJ2-5
d_call: TRBD1
clone_size: -

cdr3_aa: CASRALAGAEQYF
cdr3_nt: TGTGCCAGCAGGGCCCTAGCGGGGGCCGAGCAGTACTTC
v_call: TRBV10-3
j_call: TRBJ2-7
d_call: TRBD2
clone_size: -

cdr3_aa: CASSQGSQLPNQPQHF
cdr3_nt: TGTGCCAGCAGCCAAGGTTCACAGCTGCCCAATCAGCCCCAGCATTTT
v_call: TRBV3-1/TRBV3-2
j_call: TRBJ1-5
d_call: -
clone_size: many

cdr3_aa: CASSSASGETYNEQFF
cdr3_nt: TGTGCCAGCAGTTCCGCTAGCGGGGAGACCTACAATGAGCAGTTCTTC
v_call: TRBV6-5
j_call: TRBJ2-1
d_call: TRBD2
clone_size: -

cdr3_aa: CASSPGTGVVEQYF
cdr3_nt: TGTGCCAGCTCCCCCGGGACAGGAGTAGTGGAGCAGTACTTC
v_call: TRBV18
j_call: TRBJ2-7
d_call: TRBD1
clone_size: -